A single sample gave rise to the 15 T cell receptor beta chains below, sequenced in a study of blood T cell repertoires in COVID-19. Sequencing used immunoSEQ multiplex PCR; TCRdb keeps in-frame clones, though not all of them. The profile shows over 250,000 clones, less than 85% of them singletons. Sample: peripheral blood. The receptors originated from a human donor with COVID-19, enrolled during active disease. The donor label of this sample is uncertain.

CDR3 nucleotide sequence: TGTGCCAGCAGCACCCGGGACAGGGGGTTACCTAACTATGGCTACACCTTC. Its protein product is CASSTRDRGLPNYGYTF. The chain couples TRBV5-6 to TRBJ1-2; 11 positions agree with TRBD1. With 4 bases clipped from V and 0 bases from J, the junction kept 8 bases outside the gene matches. The CDR3 is 17 residues long. Germline V gene sequence: CDR1 SGHDT, CDR2 YYEEEE.

In its sample, this clone was seen a few times. The chain uses TRBV11-1 and TRBJ2-3, with TRBD2 matching over 12 bases. The CDR3 has 14 residues. Germline V gene data show CDR1 as SGHAT and CDR2 as FQDESV (reference sequence). V lost 3 bases, J lost 5 bases, and 0 bases stayed unmatched. In nucleotides, the CDR3 is TGTGCCAGCAGCTTGGGACTAGCGGGAGATACGCAGTATTTT. It yields the protein CASSLGLAGDTQYF.

The gene calls are TRBV5-4 and TRBJ2-1; 9 nucleotides align to TRBD2. After removal of 4 bases from V and 5 bases from J, the junction contained 7 bases not matched to a gene. This CDR3 spans 15 amino acids. Germline CDR1 is SGHNT and CDR2 is YYREEE (reference sequence). The CDR3 reads CASSGGTSRNNEQFF. DNA of the CDR3: TGTGCCAGCAGCGGAGGGACTAGCAGAAACAATGAGCAGTTCTTC.

The chain employs TRBV11-2 and TRBJ2-7; TRBD2 might be the D (6 bases). The length of the CDR3 is 14 residues. Deletions cut 3 bases from V and 5 bases from J, with 14 bases between. In germline, CDR1 is SGHAT, CDR2 FQNNGV. The CDR3 loop reads CASSFGRGGDEQYF. Here the CDR3 DNA reads TGTGCCAGCAGCTTTGGGCGGGGTGGCGACGAGCAGTACTTC.

The rearrangement uses TRBV4-3 and TRBJ2-7; TRBD2 is a possible D gene (6 bases). Trimming shortened V by 1 base and J by 4 bases, and 11 bases separated the two germline ends. From germline, CDR1 is LGHNA and CDR2 YSLEER. This CDR3 region has 14 residues. CDR3 nucleotides: TGCGCCAGCAGCCAAGCGGAGGGGAGGTACGAGCAGTACTTC. This codes for CASSQAEGRYEQYF.

The chain links TRBV28 to TRBJ1-2; 10 positions match TRBD1. Germline V gene lookup returns CDR1 MDHEN and CDR2 SYDVKM. The CDR3 spans 14 residues. The J segment lost 8 bases and the V segment lost 6 bases, leaving 9 bases of the junction unmatched. As DNA, the CDR3 is TGTGCCAGCAGGAGGGACAGGGGAGTAGGGGGCTACACCTTC. It is translated as CASRRDRGVGGYTF.

The chain links TRBV6-2 or TRBV6-3 to TRBJ2-1; 7 bases are shared with TRBD1. Germline V CDR1 and CDR2: MNHEY, SVGEGT. The CDR3 consists of 17 residues. V lost 0 bases to trimming and J lost 3 bases; unmatched junction nucleotides: 8. The CDR3 nucleotides are TGTGCCAGCAGTTACTCCGGAGTTTGGGACAGCTACAATGAGCAGTTCTTC. Translated, it gives CASSYSGVWDSYNEQFF.

Turning to this clone: Within the sample, other DNA sequences also encode this same CDR3. This chain uses TRBV7-2 with TRBJ2-1, with D tentatively TRBD2 (5 bases). CDR1 is SGHTA and CDR2 is FQGNSA in the germline V gene. This CDR3 spans 15 amino acids. V was shortened by 1 base and J by 4 bases, with 11 bases between the two germline ends. The CDR3 DNA reads TGTGCCAGCAGCTTAGATCGCGGACTGTACAATGAGCAGTTCTTC. This sequence encodes CASSLDRGLYNEQFF. Supplemented by reference TRBV7-2 and TRBJ2-1, the full variable domain reads GAGVSQSPSNKVTEKGKDVELRCDPISGHTALYWYRQSLGQGLEFLIYFQGNSAPDKSGLPSDRFSAERTGGSVSTLTIQRTQQEDSAVYLCASSLDRGLYNEQFFGPGTRLTVL.

The chain employs TRBV6-5 and TRBJ2-1, with TRBD2 identical over 12 bases. CDR1 MNHEY and CDR2 SVGAGI come from the germline V gene. The CDR3 is 15 residues long. Trimming at V came to 8 bases and at J to 8 bases, leaving 10 bases not matched to a gene. As DNA, the CDR3 is TGTGCCAGCTCGGCCGGGACTAGCGGGCTGGATGAGCAGTTCTTC. Amino acids: CASSAGTSGLDEQFF.

The chain carries TRBV28 and TRBJ1-2; no clear D. The V gene's germline CDR1 is MDHEN and CDR2 SYDVKM. The CDR3 covers 12 residues. V was trimmed by 6 bases and J by 8 bases, leaving 13 bases between them. The CDR3 DNA sequence: TGTGCCAGCAGCCTCCGGACGGGGGGCTACACCTTC. This codes for CASSLRTGGYTF.

The chain has TRBV5-5 and TRBJ2-7, with D maybe TRBD2 (6 bases). This CDR3 region has 15 residues. The V gene lost 0 bases and the J gene lost 4 bases, with 14 bases spanning the gap. CDR1 is SGHKS, CDR2 YYEKEE, per germline (reference sequence). This CDR3 reads CASSLAPGVDYEQYF. The DNA for the CDR3 is TGTGCCAGCAGCTTGGCCCCGGGAGTAGATTACGAGCAGTACTTC.

This sequence joins TRBV7-8 and TRBJ2-3, with 7 bases lining up with TRBD2. The CDR3 runs 15 residues. After removal of 1 base from V and 4 bases from J, the junction contained 5 bases not matched to a gene. Germline loops: CDR1 SGHVS, CDR2 FQNEAQ. The CDR3 DNA sequence: TGTGCCAGCAGCTTAGGGGGGGGAAGGGCAGATACGCAGTATTTT. Its translation: CASSLGGGRADTQYF.

This chain uses TRBV9 with TRBJ1-2; tentative D call: TRBD1 (6 bases). V lost 3 bases and J lost 0, with 9 bases in between. Germline V gene lookup returns CDR1 SGDLS and CDR2 YYNGEE. This CDR3 is 14 amino acids long. CDR3 coding DNA: TGTGCCAGCAGCGATGGACAGCCTAACTATGGCTACACCTTC. Protein product: CASSDGQPNYGYTF.

DNA for the CDR3: TGTGCCAGCAGCTTAGATGGGGCAGCGAGCTTCACCTACGAGCAGTACTTC. Translating it yields CASSLDGAASFTYEQYF. This rearrangement joins TRBV11-2 to TRBJ2-7; D possibly corresponds to TRBD1 (5 bases). V lost 0 bases and J 2 bases, leaving 17 bases between the germline ends. Germline CDR1 reads SGHAT; CDR2 reads FQNNGV. The CDR3 contains 17 residues.

This clone is a singleton in its sample. V is TRBV10-3 and J is TRBJ2-7, with D unclear. The CDR3 runs to 14 residues. Germline CDR1 reads ENHRY; CDR2 reads SYGVKD. V was pared by 0 bases and J by 3 bases, with 9 bases between. The CDR3 is CAISESTRGYEQYF. DNA for the CDR3: TGTGCCATCAGTGAGTCGACCCGCGGCTACGAGCAGTACTTC.